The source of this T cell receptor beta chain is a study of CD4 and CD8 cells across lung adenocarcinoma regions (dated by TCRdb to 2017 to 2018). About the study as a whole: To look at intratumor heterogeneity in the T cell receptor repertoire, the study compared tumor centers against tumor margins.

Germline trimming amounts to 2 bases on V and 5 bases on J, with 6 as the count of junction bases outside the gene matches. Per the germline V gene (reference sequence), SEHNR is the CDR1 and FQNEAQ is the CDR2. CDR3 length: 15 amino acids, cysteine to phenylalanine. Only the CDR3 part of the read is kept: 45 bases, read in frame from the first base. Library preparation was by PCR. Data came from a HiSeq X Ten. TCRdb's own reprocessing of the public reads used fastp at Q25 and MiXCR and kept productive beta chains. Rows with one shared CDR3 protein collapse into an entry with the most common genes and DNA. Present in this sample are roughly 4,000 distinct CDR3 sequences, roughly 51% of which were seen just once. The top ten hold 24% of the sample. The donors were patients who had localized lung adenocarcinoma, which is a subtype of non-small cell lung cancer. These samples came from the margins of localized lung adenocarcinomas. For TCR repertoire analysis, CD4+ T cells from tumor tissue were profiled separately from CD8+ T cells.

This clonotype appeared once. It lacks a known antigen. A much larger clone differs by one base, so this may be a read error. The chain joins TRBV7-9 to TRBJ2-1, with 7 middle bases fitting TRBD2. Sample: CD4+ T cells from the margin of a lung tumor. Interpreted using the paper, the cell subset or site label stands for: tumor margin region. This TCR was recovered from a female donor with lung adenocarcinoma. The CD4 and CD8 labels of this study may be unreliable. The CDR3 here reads CASSLWGLTDNEQFF. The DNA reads TGTGCCAGCAGCTTATGGGGACTAACAGACAATGAGCAGTTCTTC.